The 12 T cell receptor beta chains listed next were all sequenced from one sample in a study of post-analysis software for immune sequencing data (dated by TCRdb to 2013 to 2016). Results and caveats for the whole study, not just this receptor: Patients showed significantly higher frequencies than controls for 4 or 5 TRBV segments, among them TRBV5-6, TRBV5-1 and TRBV20-1.

Which antigens these TCRs recognize remains unknown. Libraries came from PCR. The instrument was an Illumina HiSeq 2500. Unique molecular identifiers were incorporated into TCR beta cDNA libraries to reduce PCR and sequencing biases. TCRdb applied fastp at Q25 and MiXCR to the public reads, then kept only in-frame beta chains. Rows matching on CDR3 protein sequence are summarized as one entry with the most common DNA and genes. The sample table contains hundreds of thousands of distinct CDR3 sequences; only one count was recorded for roughly 45% of them. The ten largest account for about 1.5% of the sample. The material sequenced was blood. The receptors derive from a girl between 5 and 17 years old with multiple sclerosis.

A remark on this clonotype: Germline and junction disagree at one end, which may indicate a read error. Written as DNA, the CDR3 is TGCGCCAGCAGTTTGGCGGGATCCGGCTCTATGGGGGAGCAGTACTTC. Residues: CASSLAGSGSMGEQYF. This chain links TRBV5-1 with TRBJ2-5; D might be TRBD2 (6 bases). The CDR3 loop spans 16 amino acids. Germline CDR1 and CDR2: SGHRS and YFSETQ.

This clonotype was seen once. The J gene is TRBJ2-6, the V gene TRBV5-1; 7 bases match TRBD2. Germline-derived CDR1 and CDR2 are SGHRS and YFSETQ. V dropped 4 bases and J dropped 0; count of bases not matched to a gene: 4. This CDR3 spans 16 amino acids. As DNA, the CDR3 is TGCGCCAGCAGCCGGGGCGGGAGCTCTGGGGCCAACGTCCTGACTTTC. This encodes CASSRGGSSGANVLTF.

There are a few counts of this clonotype. The rearrangement links TRBV10-2 to TRBJ2-7; D is uncertain. The CDR3 is 13 amino acids. Germline V lookup: CDR1 WSHSY, CDR2 SAAADI. V was shortened by 2 bases and J by 2 bases, with 7 bases between the two germline ends. CDR3 residues: CASSEPPPYEQYF. The CDR3 DNA reads as TGCGCCAGCAGTGAGCCCCCGCCCTACGAGCAGTACTTC.

The rearrangement uses TRBV12-3 or TRBV12-4 and TRBJ2-7; tentative D call: TRBD2 (6 bases). Between the trimmed V and J ends, which lost 10 bases and 1 base, there was a span of 17 bases. The CDR3 loop spans 14 amino acids. The CDR3 loop is CAIRGGHSSYEQYF. In DNA form, the CDR3 reads TGTGCCATCCGGGGAGGCCACAGTTCCTACGAGCAGTACTTC.

This clonotype was observed a few times. The gene calls are TRBV5-1 and TRBJ1-2; no firm D call. Looked up from germline, CDR1 is SGHRS and CDR2 is YFSETQ. This CDR3 contains 13 residues. Trimming took 5 bases from V and 3 from J, leaving 11 bases between them. The CDR3 loop is CASSLRVHYGYTF. DNA for the CDR3: TGCGCCAGCAGTCTGAGGGTTCACTATGGCTACACCTTC.

This clonotype was picked up a small number of times. The chain uses TRBV28 and TRBJ2-5; D might be TRBD1 or TRBD2, each matching 5 bases. The CDR3 runs to 16 residues. V dropped 6 bases and J dropped 5 bases, with 22 bases sitting between them. Germline loops: CDR1 MDHEN, CDR2 SYDVKM. The CDR3 nucleotides read TGTGCCAGCAGCACCCTCCCGGGGCCCTCGGAGGAGACCCAGTACTTC. Amino acids: CASSTLPGPSEETQYF.

V gene TRBV2 combines with J gene TRBJ1-2; possible D gene TRBD1, 5 bases. Germline lookup yields CDR1 SNHLY and CDR2 FYNNEI. The CDR3 runs to 17 residues. The V end lost 2 bases, the J end lost 5 bases, and 21 bases lay between the germline ends. The CDR3 region is CASSESFLQESRYGYTF. As DNA, the CDR3 is TGTGCCAGCAGTGAATCCTTCCTACAGGAGTCGCGGTATGGCTACACCTTC.

This clonotype turned up a few times. The chain carries TRBV6-6 and TRBJ2-7; 7 bases fit TRBD1. This CDR3 is built from 15 residues. Germline CDR1 and CDR2: MNHNY and SVGAGI (reference sequence). Trimming took 2 bases from V and 2 from J; bases not matched to a gene: 6. The CDR3 protein is CASSYAQTGAYEQYF. In DNA, the CDR3 is TGTGCCAGCAGTTACGCACAAACAGGGGCCTACGAGCAGTACTTC.

The chain has TRBV10-3 and TRBJ2-1; 10 nucleotides align to TRBD2. The CDR3 has 14 amino acids. Unmatched junction bases numbered 6, after V lost 9 bases and J lost 4 bases. Per germline, CDR1 ENHRY and CDR2 SYGVKD. The CDR3 nucleotides are TGTGCCATGGGAGCGGGAGGGCCGTACAATGAGCAGTTCTTC. It translates to CAMGAGGPYNEQFF.

This sequence joins TRBV2 and TRBJ1-2; no definite D call. CDR3 length: 16 amino acids. CDR1 and CDR2 from the germline V gene are SNHLY and FYNNEI. V gave up 3 bases and J gave up 3 bases, with 17 bases separating them. CDR3 amino acids: CASSDRRNPRDYGYTF. As DNA, the CDR3 is TGTGCCAGCAGTGATAGACGGAACCCGAGGGACTATGGCTACACCTTC.

The chain joins TRBV29-1 to TRBJ2-7, with 9 nucleotides matching TRBD1. J was trimmed by 0 bases and V by 4 bases; bases with no gene match: 19. This CDR3 contains 19 residues. Germline V gene lookup returns CDR1 SQVTM and CDR2 ANQGSEA. The CDR3 protein is CSVGPHPDRGEESSYEQYF. For the CDR3, the DNA is TGCAGCGTTGGCCCCCACCCGGACAGGGGTGAAGAGAGCTCCTACGAGCAGTACTTC.

This sequence joins TRBV6-2 or TRBV6-3 and TRBJ2-1; 10 nucleotides align to TRBD2. V shed 6 bases and J 4 bases; nucleotides not matched to a gene: 6. The CDR3 has 15 amino acids. Per germline, CDR1 MNHEY and CDR2 SVGEGT. The CDR3 nucleotides are TGTGCCAGCAGGGCTAGCGGGAGTCAATACAATGAGCAGTTCTTC. It specifies CASRASGSQYNEQFF.